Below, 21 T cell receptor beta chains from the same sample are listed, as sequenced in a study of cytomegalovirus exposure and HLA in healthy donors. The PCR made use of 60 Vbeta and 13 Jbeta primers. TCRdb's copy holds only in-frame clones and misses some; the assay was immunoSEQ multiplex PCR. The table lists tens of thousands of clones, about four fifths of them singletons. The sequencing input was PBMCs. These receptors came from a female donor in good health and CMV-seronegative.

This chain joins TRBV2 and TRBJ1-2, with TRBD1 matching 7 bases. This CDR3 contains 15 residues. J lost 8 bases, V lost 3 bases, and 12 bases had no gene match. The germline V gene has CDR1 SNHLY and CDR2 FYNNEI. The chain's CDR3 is CASSDLQGKGFGYTF. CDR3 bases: TGTGCCAGCAGTGATTTACAGGGGAAAGGTTTCGGCTACACCTTC.

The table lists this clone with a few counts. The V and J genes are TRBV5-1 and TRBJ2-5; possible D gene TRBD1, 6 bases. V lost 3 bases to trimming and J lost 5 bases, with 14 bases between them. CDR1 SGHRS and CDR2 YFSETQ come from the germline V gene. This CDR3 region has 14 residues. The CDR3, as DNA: TGCGCCAGCAGCTCAGGTCAGGGGTTGGAGACCCAGTACTTC. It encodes CASSSGQGLETQYF. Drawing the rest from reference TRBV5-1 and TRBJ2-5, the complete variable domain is KAGVTQTPRYLIKTRGQQVTLSCSPISGHRSVSWYQQTPGQGLQFLFEYFSETQRNKGNFPGRFSGRQFSNSRSEMNVSTLELGDSALYLCASSSGQGLETQYFGPGTRLLVL.

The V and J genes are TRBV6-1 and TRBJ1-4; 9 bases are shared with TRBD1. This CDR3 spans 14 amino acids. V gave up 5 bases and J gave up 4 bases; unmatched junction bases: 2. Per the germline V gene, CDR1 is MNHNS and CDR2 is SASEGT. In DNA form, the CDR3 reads TGTGCCAGCAGTAAGACAGGGGGTAATGAAAAACTGTTTTTT. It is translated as CASSKTGGNEKLFF.

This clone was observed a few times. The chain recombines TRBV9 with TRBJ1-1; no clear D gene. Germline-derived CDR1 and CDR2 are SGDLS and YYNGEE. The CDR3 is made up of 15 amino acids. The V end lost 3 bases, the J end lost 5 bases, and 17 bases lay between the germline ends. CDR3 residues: CASSAESGGRTEAFF. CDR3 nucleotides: TGTGCCAGCAGCGCTGAGTCGGGAGGTAGGACTGAAGCTTTCTTT.

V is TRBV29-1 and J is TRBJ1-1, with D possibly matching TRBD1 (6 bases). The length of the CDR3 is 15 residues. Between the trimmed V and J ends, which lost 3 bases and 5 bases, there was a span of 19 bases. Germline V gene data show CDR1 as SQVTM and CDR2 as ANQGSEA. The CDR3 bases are TGCAGCGTTGATACGCCAGGGGTCCTTGGGACTGAAGCTTTCTTT. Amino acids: CSVDTPGVLGTEAFF.

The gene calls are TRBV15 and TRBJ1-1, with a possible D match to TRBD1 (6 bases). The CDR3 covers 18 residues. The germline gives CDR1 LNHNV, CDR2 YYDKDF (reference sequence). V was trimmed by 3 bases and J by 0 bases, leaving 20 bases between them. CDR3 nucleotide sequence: TGTGCCACCAGCAGGGAGCTTAGGGGGAGATGGTTGAACACTGAAGCTTTCTTT. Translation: CATSRELRGRWLNTEAFF.

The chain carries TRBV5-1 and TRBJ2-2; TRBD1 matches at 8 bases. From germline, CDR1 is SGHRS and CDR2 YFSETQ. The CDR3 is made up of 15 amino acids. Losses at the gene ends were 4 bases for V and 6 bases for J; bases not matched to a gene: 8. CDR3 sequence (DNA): TGCGCCAGCAGCGGAGGACAGGGTGTGGCCGGGGAGCTGTTTTTT. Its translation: CASSGGQGVAGELFF.

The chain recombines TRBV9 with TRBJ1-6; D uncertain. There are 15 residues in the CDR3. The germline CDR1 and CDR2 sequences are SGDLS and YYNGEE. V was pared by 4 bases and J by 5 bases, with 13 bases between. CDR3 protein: CASSSGLGDNSPLHF. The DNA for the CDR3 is TGTGCCAGCAGCTCTGGACTCGGAGATAATTCACCCCTCCACTTT.

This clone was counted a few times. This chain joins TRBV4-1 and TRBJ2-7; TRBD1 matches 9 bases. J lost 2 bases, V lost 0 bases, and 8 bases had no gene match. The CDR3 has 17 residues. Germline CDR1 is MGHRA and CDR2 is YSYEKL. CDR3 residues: CASSQDRGQGTPYEQYF. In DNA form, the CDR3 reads TGCGCCAGCAGCCAAGACAGGGGACAGGGTACTCCCTACGAGCAGTACTTC.

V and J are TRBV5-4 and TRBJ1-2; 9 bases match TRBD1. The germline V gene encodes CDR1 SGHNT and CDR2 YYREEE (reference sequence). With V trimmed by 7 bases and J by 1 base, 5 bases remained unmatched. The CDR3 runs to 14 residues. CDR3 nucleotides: TGTGCCAGCTCACAGGGGGCGGATAACTATGGCTACACCTTC. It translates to CASSQGADNYGYTF.

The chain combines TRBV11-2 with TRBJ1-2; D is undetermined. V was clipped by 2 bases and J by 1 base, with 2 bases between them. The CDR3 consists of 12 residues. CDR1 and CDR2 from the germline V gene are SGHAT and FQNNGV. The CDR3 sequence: CASSLLNYGYTF. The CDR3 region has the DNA TGTGCCAGCAGCTTACTTAACTATGGCTACACCTTC.

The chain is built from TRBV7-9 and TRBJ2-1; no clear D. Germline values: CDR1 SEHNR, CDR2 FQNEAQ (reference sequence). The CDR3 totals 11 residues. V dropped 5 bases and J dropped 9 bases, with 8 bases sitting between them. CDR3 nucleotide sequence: TGTGCCAGCAGCCCCCGGAGTGAGCAGTTCTTC. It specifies CASSPRSEQFF.

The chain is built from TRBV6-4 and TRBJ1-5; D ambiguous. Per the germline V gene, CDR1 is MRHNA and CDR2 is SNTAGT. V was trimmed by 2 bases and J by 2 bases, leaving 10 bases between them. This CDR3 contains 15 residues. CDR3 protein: CASSDPLLGNQPQHF. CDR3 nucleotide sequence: TGTGCCAGCAGTGACCCGCTATTAGGCAATCAGCCCCAGCATTTT.

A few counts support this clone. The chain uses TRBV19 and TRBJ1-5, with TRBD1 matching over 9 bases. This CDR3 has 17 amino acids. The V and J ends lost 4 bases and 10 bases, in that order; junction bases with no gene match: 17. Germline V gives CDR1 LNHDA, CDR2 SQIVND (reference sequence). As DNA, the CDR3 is TGTGCCAGTAGTAGAGGGACAGGGTGGAGCCCAGGAGGACCCCAGCATTTT. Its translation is CASSRGTGWSPGGPQHF.

In DNA form, the CDR3 reads TGTGCCAGCGGAACTAGCGGGGGCGAGCAGTACTTC. Its protein product is CASGTSGGEQYF. This chain joins TRBV9 and TRBJ2-7, with 11 bases matching TRBD2. Germline assignment: CDR1 SGDLS and CDR2 YYNGEE. V lost 7 bases, J lost 6 bases, and 3 bases stayed unmatched. This CDR3 is built from 12 residues.

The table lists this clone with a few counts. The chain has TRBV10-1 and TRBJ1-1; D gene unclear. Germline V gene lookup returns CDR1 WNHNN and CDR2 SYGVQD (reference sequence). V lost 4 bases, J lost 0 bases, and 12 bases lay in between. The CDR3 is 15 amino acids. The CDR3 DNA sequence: TGCGCCAGCAGTGGGAGTAATATTTTGAACACTGAAGCTTTCTTT. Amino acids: CASSGSNILNTEAFF.

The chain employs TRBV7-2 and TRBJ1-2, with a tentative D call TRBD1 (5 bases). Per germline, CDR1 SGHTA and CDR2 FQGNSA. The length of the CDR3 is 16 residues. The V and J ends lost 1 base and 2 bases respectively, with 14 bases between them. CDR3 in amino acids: CASSLVGIRQNYGYTF. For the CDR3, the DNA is TGTGCCAGCAGCTTAGTGGGTATAAGACAGAACTATGGCTACACCTTC.

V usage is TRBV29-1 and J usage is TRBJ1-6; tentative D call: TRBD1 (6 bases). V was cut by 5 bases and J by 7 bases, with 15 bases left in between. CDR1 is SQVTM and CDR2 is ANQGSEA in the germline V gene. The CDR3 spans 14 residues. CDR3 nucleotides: TGCAGCGTTTCCGTGCAGGGGTCCAATTCACCCCTCCACTTT. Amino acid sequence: CSVSVQGSNSPLHF. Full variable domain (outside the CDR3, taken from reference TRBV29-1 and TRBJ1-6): SAVISQKPSRDICQRGTSLTIQCQVDSQVTMMFWYRQQPGQSLTLIATANQGSEATYESGFVIDKFPISRPNLTFSTLTVSNMSPEDSSIYLCSVSVQGSNSPLHFGNGTRLTVT.

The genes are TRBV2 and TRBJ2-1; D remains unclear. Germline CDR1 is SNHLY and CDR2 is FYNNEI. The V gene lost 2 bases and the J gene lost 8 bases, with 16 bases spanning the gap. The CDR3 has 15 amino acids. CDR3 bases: TGTGCCAGCAGTGAATCTCAATGGAGCTTCGATGAGCAGTTCTTC. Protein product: CASSESQWSFDEQFF. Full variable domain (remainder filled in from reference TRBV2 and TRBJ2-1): EPEVTQTPSHQVTQMGQEVILRCVPISNHLYFYWYRQILGQKVEFLVSFYNNEISEKSEIFDDQFSVERPDGSNFTLKIRSTKLEDSAMYFCASSESQWSFDEQFFGPGTRLTVL.

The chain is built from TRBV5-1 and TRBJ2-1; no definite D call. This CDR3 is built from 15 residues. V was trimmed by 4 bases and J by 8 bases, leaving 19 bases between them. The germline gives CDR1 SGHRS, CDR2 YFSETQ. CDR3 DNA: TGCGCCAGCAGCCCTATATACTTAGCCGGCGATGAGCAGTTCTTC. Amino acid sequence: CASSPIYLAGDEQFF.

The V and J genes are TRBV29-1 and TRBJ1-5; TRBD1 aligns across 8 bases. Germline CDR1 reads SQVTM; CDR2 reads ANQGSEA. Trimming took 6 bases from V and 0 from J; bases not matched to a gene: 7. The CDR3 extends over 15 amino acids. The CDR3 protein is CSVTLTGGSNQPQHF. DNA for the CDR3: TGCAGCGTAACACTAACAGGGGGTAGCAATCAGCCCCAGCATTTT.